This entry concerns a single T cell receptor (beta chain). With V trimmed by 6 bases and J by 7 bases, 4 bases remained unmatched. In germline, CDR1 is KGHSH, CDR2 LQKENI. CDR3 size: 14 residues. These data come from a study of blood T cell repertoires in COVID-19. The table came from immunoSEQ multiplex PCR; TCRdb's copy has only in-frame clones and leaves some out. The sample carries 150,000 or so clones, about 79% recorded once. The clonotype was recovered from a woman at least 80 years old with active or convalescent COVID-19. The sequencing input was peripheral blood. The chain recombines TRBV18 with TRBJ1-6; 9 nucleotides align to TRBD1. This CDR3 reads CASSRGQGNSPLHF. CDR3 nucleotide sequence: TGTGCCAGCTCCCGAGGACAGGGGAATTCACCCCTCCACTTT.